This is a list of T cell receptor beta chains from one sample in a study of blood T cell repertoires in COVID-19. This table comes from immunoSEQ multiplex PCR, and its TCRdb copy is limited to in-frame clones, with some not included. Here the sample spans approximately 210,000 clones, roughly 80% being singletons. Specimen: peripheral blood. The source of these receptors is a woman aged 80 or over with COVID-19, enrolled during active disease. Each CDR3 is given with its conserved first and last residue. Each record gives: J gene, clone size, V gene, CDR3 protein. The size entry is marked missing in some rows and otherwise reads once, few, many or a size class.

TRBJ1-2,once,TRBV6-5,CASSYREGRVYGYTF
TRBJ1-5,NA,TRBV12-5,CASSTGFDQPQHF
TRBJ1-2,NA,TRBV3-1/TRBV3-2,CASSQEGGYGYTF
TRBJ2-7,NA,TRBV20-1,CSASRTGVEQYF
TRBJ1-1,NA,TRBV3-1/TRBV3-2,CASRRGHEGNTEAFF
TRBJ2-1,NA,TRBV6-5,CATQARLAYYNEQFF
TRBJ1-2,NA,TRBV2,CASSEAQGVDGYTF
TRBJ1-5,NA,TRBV6-5,CASSRFQGSQPQHF
TRBJ1-2,few,TRBV4-1,CASSVSGGGGYTF
TRBJ1-1,NA,TRBV7-9,CASSPQGRAEAFF
TRBJ1-1,NA,TRBV7-9,CASSFRQGRNTEAFF
TRBJ1-1,NA,TRBV6-6,CASSYQVMNTEAFF
TRBJ1-2,NA,TRBV5-4,CASSSPSPGTADGYTF
TRBJ1-4,NA,TRBV6-5,CASNPGQGRNEKLFF
TRBJ2-1,NA,TRBV18,CASSSGQGADEQFF
TRBJ2-7,NA,TRBV6-5,CASSYQTSRSYEQYF
TRBJ1-4,NA,TRBV6-5,CASSRGTGFEKLFF
TRBJ1-1,NA,TRBV15,CATSHRGRTGQMRNEAFF
TRBJ2-5,once,TRBV7-9,CASSLVPSGETQYF
TRBJ2-2,few,TRBV3-1/TRBV3-2,CASSPRQVNTGELFF
TRBJ1-5,few,TRBV24-1,CATSPGQGTRNQPQHF
TRBJ2-7,NA,TRBV24-1,CATSDPTRGVEQYF
TRBJ1-1,NA,TRBV5-1,CASSFQTGSSTEAFF
TRBJ2-1,NA,TRBV9,CASSVEGTGGGEQFF
TRBJ1-5,NA,TRBV6-5,CASSTDRTHQPQHF
TRBJ2-1,NA,TRBV24-1,CATRPPGGEQFF
TRBJ2-2,NA,TRBV19,CASVFLGELFF
TRBJ2-3,NA,TRBV7-3,CASSLGARTQYF
TRBJ2-7,NA,TRBV6-5,CASRRTGASYEQYF
TRBJ2-1,few,TRBV4-1,CASSQGLTYNEQFF
TRBJ2-2,once,TRBV3-1/TRBV3-2,CASSVRGGEGELFF
TRBJ2-2,NA,TRBV5-1,CASSAGTSGGGELFF
TRBJ2-5,NA,TRBV7-9,CASSPQGTQETQYF
TRBJ1-3,NA,TRBV15,CATSRTTGLGPGNTIYF
TRBJ2-1,NA,TRBV4-1,CASSQAGGSEQFF
TRBJ2-3,NA,TRBV4-1,CASSLPRVRGGLRGDTQYF
TRBJ1-6,NA,TRBV5-1,CASSLGTPYNSPLHF
TRBJ1-1,NA,TRBV6-5,CAIRTVRATEAFF
TRBJ1-1,NA,TRBV3-1/TRBV3-2,CASSQVPTGSQAFF
TRBJ2-1,NA,TRBV5-1,CASSFGPNLGNEQFF
TRBJ1-1,few,TRBV6-5,CASSYPGQGDTEAFF
TRBJ2-2,NA,TRBV7-3,CASSSYTGELFF
TRBJ2-1,NA,TRBV29-1,CSGGSNEQFF